These 6 T cell receptor beta chains were all obtained from the same sample, sequenced in a study of early T cells in non-severe SARS-CoV-2 infection. TCRdb itself ran the 5' RACE reads through MiXCR, one entry per CDR3 protein. The sample shows 100,000 to 140,000 distinct CDR3 sequences, 8.5% to 14% of them seen only once. What was sequenced was whole blood. These receptors all come from an adult who was a healthcare worker with PCR-confirmed SARS-CoV-2 infection or an uninfected control (not recorded which).

At least ten counts were recorded for this clonotype. The rearrangement links TRBV19 to TRBJ1-5; no clear D gene. The CDR3 runs 14 residues. The V gene's germline CDR1 is LNHDA and CDR2 SQIVND (reference sequence). V gave up 0 bases and J gave up 9 bases, with 12 bases separating them. Here the CDR3 DNA reads TGTGCCAGTAGTATAGATCCCGGCTCGGGGCCCCAGCATTTT. It specifies CASSIDPGSGPQHF. The variable domain in full, completed from reference TRBV19 and TRBJ1-5, reads DGGITQSPKYLFRKEGQNVTLSCEQNLNHDAMYWYRQDPGQGLRLIYYSQIVNDFQKGDIAEGYSVSREKKESFPLTVTSAQKNPTAFYLCASSIDPGSGPQHFGDGTRLSIL.

This clonotype was seen ten or more times. This chain uses TRBV21-1 with TRBJ1-4; TRBD1, as called in the table, went unchecked against the DNA. TRBV21-1 is described as a pseudogene. The CDR3 spans 13 residues. The CDR3 reads CASSRDSNEKLFF. As DNA, the CDR3 is TGTGCCAGCAGCCGGGACAGTAATGAAAAACTGTTTTTT.

This clonotype was picked up many times. CDR3 DNA sequence: TGTGCCAGCAGCTTGGGGGACAGGACGAGGGGAGAGACCCAGTACTTC. Residues: CASSLGDRTRGETQYF. The chain joins TRBV11-2 to TRBJ2-5, with 8 bases identical to TRBD1. This CDR3 spans 16 amino acids. V dropped 3 bases and J dropped 4; count of bases not matched to a gene: 10. Germline lookup yields CDR1 SGHAT and CDR2 FQNNGV.

This clonotype was recorded at least ten times. The chain carries TRBV7-8 and TRBJ2-7, with 12 nucleotides matching TRBD2. This CDR3 region has 16 residues. V trimming: 5 bases; J trimming: 3 bases; junction bases outside the gene matches: 8. Germline values: CDR1 SGHVS, CDR2 FQNEAQ. In DNA form, the CDR3 reads TGTGCCAGCAGCCCCCTGACTAGCGGGAGTTTCTACGAGCAGTACTTC. This codes for CASSPLTSGSFYEQYF.

V gene TRBV6-6 combines with J gene TRBJ2-5; D may be TRBD2 (5 bases). The CDR3 has 13 residues. Germline-derived CDR1 and CDR2 are MNHNY and SVGAGI (reference sequence). V was pared by 2 bases and J by 1 base, with 5 bases between. The CDR3 region is CASSYGLQETQYF. The CDR3 bases are TGTGCCAGCAGTTACGGACTCCAAGAGACCCAGTACTTC.

This clonotype was observed at least ten times. This chain joins TRBV27 and TRBJ2-7; no clear D. From germline, CDR1 is MNHEY and CDR2 SMNVEV (reference sequence). This CDR3 contains 16 residues. Trimming cost V 4 bases and J 3 bases, with 19 bases left between them. CDR3 nucleotide sequence: TGTGCCAGCAGTTCATTAGCCCGAGAACCCCTCTACGAGCAGTACTTC. Its translation: CASSSLAREPLYEQYF.